This TCR beta chain was captured in a study of Graves' ophthalmopathy and Graves' hyperthyroidism. Scientists amplified the TCR beta CDR3 regions from RNA transcripts. Amplification began with first-round RT-PCR using HTBI primers, then second-round multiplex PCR was performed. TCRdb passed the multiplex PCR reads through MiXCR, listing each CDR3 protein once. The data hold roughly 700,000 distinct CDR3 sequences, with around 40% observed a single time. Per the germline V gene, CDR1 is SGHRS and CDR2 is YFSETQ. CDR3 length equals 14 residues. A note on this clonotype: The junction differs from germline at one of its ends, possibly a read error.

What was sequenced was peripheral blood. V is TRBV5-1 and J is TRBJ1-1; D uncertain. This sequence was found in an adult man with Graves' ophthalmopathy. The CDR3 bases are TGCGCCAGCAGCTTAGGAATGGGGAACACTGAAGCTTACTTT. Protein sequence: CASSLGMGNTEAYF.